This T cell receptor (beta chain) was sequenced in a study of shared clonotypes between healthy human individuals. Study findings and constraints: It was anticipated that sequencing depth would influence how many clonotypes donors shared.

In replicate PCRs of sorted subsets, about 220 ng DNA, approximately 32,000 T cell genomes, was used. Sequenced by immunoSEQ multiplex PCR; TCRdb stores in-frame clones only, minus some. The sample holds over a million clones, about four fifths seen once. The ends were cut back, 2 bases at V and 2 bases at J, with 13 bases in the middle. Germline CDR1 reads SGHDT; CDR2 reads YYEEEE. This CDR3 region has 15 residues. As for this clone: Its antigen remains unidentified.

The TCR was taken from a man aged 18 to 29 in good health. Some clones in this sample may be carry-over from other donors' samples. The chain couples TRBV5-6 to TRBJ1-2; a possible D gene is TRBD1 (5 bases). Sequencing used memory CD4+ T cells from PBMCs. Stated subset: CD45RA-negative fraction. The CDR3 is CASSLLDGANYGYTF. The CDR3 DNA sequence: TGTGCCAGCAGCTTACTCGATGGGGCGAACTATGGCTACACCTTC.